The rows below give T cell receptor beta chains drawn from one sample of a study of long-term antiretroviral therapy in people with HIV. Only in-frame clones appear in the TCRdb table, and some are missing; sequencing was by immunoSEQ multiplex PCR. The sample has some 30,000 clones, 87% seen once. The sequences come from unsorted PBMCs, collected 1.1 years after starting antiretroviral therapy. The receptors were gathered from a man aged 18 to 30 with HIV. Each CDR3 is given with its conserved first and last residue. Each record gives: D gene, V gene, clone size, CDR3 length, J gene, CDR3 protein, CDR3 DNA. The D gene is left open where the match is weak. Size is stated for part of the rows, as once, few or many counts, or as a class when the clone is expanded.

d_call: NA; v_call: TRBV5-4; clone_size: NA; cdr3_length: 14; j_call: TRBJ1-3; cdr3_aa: CASSLDRTGNTIYF; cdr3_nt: TGTGCCAGCAGCCTAGACAGGACGGGAAACACCATATATTTT
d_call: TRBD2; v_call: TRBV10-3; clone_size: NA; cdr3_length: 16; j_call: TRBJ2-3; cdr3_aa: CAISDRTSNATDTQYF; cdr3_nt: TGTGCCATCAGCGACCGGACTAGCAATGCGACAGATACGCAGTATTTT
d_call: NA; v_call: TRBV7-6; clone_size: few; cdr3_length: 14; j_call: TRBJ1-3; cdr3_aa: CASSGGGSGNTIYF; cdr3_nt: TGTGCCAGCAGCGGGGGGGGCTCTGGAAACACCATATATTTT
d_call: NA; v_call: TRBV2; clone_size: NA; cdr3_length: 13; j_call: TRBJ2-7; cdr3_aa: CASTPAFQREQYF; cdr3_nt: TGTGCCAGCACCCCGGCGTTCCAGCGCGAGCAGTACTTC
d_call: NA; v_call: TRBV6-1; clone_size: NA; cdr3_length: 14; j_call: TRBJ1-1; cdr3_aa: CASSEMQGGAEAFF; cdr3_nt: TGTGCCAGCAGTGAAATGCAGGGCGGGGCTGAAGCTTTCTTT
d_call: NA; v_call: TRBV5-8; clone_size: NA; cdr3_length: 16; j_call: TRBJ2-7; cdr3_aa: CASSFLDNVGTYEQYF; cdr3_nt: TGTGCCAGCAGCTTTTTGGACAACGTAGGAACCTACGAGCAGTACTTC
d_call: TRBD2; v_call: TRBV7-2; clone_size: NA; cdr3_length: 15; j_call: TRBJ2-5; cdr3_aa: CASSLVGAGGETQYF; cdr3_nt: TGTGCCAGCAGCTTAGTCGGAGCGGGAGGTGAGACCCAGTACTTC
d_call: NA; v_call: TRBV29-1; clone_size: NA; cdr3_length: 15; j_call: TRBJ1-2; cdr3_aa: CSVEILGAFNYGYTF; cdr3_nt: TGCAGCGTTGAAATTCTTGGGGCTTTTAACTATGGCTACACCTTC
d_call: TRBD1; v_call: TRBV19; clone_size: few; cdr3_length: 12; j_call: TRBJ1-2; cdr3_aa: CASSIQGEGYTF; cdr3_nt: TGTGCCAGTAGTATACAGGGGGAAGGCTACACCTTC
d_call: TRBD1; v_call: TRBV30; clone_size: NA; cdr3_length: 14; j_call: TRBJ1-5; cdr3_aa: CAWSASQGLQPQHF; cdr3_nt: TGTGCCTGGAGTGCCTCACAGGGGCTCCAGCCCCAGCATTTT
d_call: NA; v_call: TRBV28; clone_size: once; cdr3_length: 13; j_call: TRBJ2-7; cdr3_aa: CASSPGGTYEQYF; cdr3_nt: TGTGCCAGCAGCCCTGGGGGCACCTACGAGCAGTACTTC
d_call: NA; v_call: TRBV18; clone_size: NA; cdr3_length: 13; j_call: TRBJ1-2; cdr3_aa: CASSPRGGDGYTF; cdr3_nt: TGTGCCAGCTCACCCAGGGGCGGAGATGGCTACACCTTC
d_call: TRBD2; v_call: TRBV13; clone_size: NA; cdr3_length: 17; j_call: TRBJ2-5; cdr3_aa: CASSAAIWRGGRETQYF; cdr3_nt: TGTGCCAGCAGCGCGGCTATATGGCGGGGGGGCCGAGAGACCCAGTACTTC
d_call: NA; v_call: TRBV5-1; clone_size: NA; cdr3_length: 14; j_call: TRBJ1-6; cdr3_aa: CASSLRGFNSPLHF; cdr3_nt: TGCGCCAGCAGCTTGAGGGGGTTTAATTCACCCCTCCACTTT
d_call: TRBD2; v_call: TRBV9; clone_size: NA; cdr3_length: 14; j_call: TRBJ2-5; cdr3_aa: CASSVGGGSETQYF; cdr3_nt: TGTGCCAGCAGCGTAGGGGGGGGGTCGGAGACCCAGTACTTC
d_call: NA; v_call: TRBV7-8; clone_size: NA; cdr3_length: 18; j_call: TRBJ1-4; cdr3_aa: CASSLAVPGPATNEKLFF; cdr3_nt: TGTGCCAGCAGCTTAGCGGTTCCGGGGCCTGCAACTAATGAAAAACTGTTTTTT
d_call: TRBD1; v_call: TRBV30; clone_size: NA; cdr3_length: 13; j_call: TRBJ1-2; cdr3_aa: CAWTDRGLSGYTF; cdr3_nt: TGTGCCTGGACCGACAGGGGTCTAAGTGGCTACACCTTC
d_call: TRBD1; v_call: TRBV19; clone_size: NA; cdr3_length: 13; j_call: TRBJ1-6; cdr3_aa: CASNDRGSSPLHF; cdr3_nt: TGTGCCAGTAATGACAGGGGTTCGTCACCCCTCCACTTT
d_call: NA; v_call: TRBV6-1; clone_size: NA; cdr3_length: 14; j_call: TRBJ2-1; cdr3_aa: CASSEATIRDEQFF; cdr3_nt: TGTGCCAGCAGTGAAGCAACGATAAGAGATGAGCAGTTCTTC
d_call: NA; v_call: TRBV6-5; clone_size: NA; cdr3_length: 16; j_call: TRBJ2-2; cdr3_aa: CASSYGVARVTGELFF; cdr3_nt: TGTGCCAGCAGTTACGGGGTAGCGCGTGTCACCGGGGAGCTGTTTTTT
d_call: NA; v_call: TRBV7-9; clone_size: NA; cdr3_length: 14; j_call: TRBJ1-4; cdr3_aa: CASSLRQDNEKLFF; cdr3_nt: TGTGCCAGCAGCTTAAGACAGGATAATGAAAAACTGTTTTTT
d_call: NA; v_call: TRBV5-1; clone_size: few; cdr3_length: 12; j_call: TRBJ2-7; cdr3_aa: CASSLDGNEQYF; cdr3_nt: TGCGCCAGCAGCTTGGATGGGAACGAGCAGTACTTC
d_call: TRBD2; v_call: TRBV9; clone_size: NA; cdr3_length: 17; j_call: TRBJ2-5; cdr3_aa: CASSVGGLAGSQETQYF; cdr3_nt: TGTGCCAGCAGCGTAGGAGGACTAGCGGGGAGCCAAGAGACCCAGTACTTC
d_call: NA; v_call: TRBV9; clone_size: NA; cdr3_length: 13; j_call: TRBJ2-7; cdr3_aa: CASSGTGEGEQYF; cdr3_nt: TGTGCCAGCAGCGGAACAGGGGAGGGCGAGCAGTACTTC
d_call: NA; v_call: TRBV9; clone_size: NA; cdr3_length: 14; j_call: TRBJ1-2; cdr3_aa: CATSQTGTKGGYTF; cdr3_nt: TGTGCCACTTCTCAAACCGGGACGAAGGGTGGCTACACCTTC
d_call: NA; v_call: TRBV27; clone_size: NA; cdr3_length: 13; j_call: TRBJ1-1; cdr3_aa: CASSLRTNTEAFF; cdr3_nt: TGTGCCAGCAGTCTTAGGACGAACACTGAAGCTTTCTTT
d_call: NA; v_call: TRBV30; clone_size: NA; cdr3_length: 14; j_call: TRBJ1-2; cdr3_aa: CAWNVALGNYGYTF; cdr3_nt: TGTGCCTGGAATGTGGCCTTAGGGAACTATGGCTACACCTTC
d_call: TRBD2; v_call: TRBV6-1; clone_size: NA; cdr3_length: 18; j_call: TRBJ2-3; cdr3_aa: CASSGAIRTSGSTDTQYF; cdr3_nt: TGTGCCAGCAGTGGGGCGATCCGGACTAGCGGCAGCACAGATACGCAGTATTTT
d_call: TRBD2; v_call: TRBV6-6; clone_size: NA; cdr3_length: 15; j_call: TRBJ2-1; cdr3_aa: CASRPLAGGVSEQFF; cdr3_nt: TGTGCCAGCAGACCACTAGCGGGAGGAGTAAGTGAGCAGTTCTTC
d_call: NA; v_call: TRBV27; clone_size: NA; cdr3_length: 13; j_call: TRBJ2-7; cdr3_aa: CASGAGSSYEQYF; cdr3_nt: TGTGCCAGCGGGGCAGGCAGCTCCTACGAGCAGTACTTC
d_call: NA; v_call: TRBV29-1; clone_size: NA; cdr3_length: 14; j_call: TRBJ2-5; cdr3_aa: CSVLRQAQEKTQYF; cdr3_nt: TGCAGCGTCCTGAGACAGGCCCAGGAGAAGACCCAGTACTTC
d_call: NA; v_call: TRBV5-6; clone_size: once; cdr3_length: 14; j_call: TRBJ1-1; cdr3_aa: CASSLGTPGTEAFF; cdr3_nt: TGTGCCAGCAGCCTTGGGACCCCGGGCACTGAAGCTTTCTTT
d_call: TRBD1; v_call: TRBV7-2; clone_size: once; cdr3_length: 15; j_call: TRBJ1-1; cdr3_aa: CASAGQGAVGTEAFF; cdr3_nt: TGTGCCAGCGCGGGACAGGGGGCCGTTGGCACTGAAGCTTTCTTT
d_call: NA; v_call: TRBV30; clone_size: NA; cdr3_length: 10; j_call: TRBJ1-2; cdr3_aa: CAWSVEGYTF; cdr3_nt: TGTGCCTGGAGTGTAGAGGGCTACACCTTC
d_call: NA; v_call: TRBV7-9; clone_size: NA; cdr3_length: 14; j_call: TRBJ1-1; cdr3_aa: CASSFPRPNTEAFF; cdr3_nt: TGTGCCAGCAGCTTTCCTCGGCCCAACACTGAAGCTTTCTTT
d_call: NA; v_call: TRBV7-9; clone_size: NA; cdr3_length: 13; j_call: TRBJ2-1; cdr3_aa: CASSSRRYNEQFF; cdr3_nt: TGTGCCAGCAGCTCCCGAAGGTACAATGAGCAGTTCTTC
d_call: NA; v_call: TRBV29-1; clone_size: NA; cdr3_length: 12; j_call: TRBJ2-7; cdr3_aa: CSVARSSYEQYF; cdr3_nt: TGCAGCGTTGCGCGCAGCTCCTACGAGCAGTACTTC
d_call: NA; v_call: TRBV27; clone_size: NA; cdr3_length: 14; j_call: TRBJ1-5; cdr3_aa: CASRGSRGRGPQHF; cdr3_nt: TGTGCCAGCAGGGGATCCAGGGGCCGGGGGCCCCAGCATTTT
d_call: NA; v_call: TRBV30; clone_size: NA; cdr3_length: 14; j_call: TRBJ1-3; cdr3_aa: CAWKVQGAGNTIYF; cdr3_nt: TGTGCCTGGAAAGTACAAGGGGCCGGAAACACCATATATTTT
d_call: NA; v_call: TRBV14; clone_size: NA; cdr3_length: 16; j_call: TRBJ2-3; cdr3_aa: CASSQLSSPPTDTQYF; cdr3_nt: TGTGCCAGCAGCCAGCTGTCTAGCCCCCCCACAGATACGCAGTATTTT
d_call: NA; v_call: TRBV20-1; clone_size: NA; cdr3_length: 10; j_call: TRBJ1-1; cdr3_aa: CSVEGTEAFF; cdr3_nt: TGCAGTGTGGAGGGCACTGAAGCTTTCTTT
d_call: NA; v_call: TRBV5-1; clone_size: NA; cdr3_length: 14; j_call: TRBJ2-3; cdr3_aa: CASSLVASADTQYF; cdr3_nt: TGCGCCAGCAGCTTGGTGGCTAGCGCAGATACGCAGTATTTT
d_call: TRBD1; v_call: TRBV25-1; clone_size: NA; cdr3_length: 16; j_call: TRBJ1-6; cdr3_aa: CASSEYRAQGNSPLHF; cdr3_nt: TGTGCCAGCAGTGAATATCGGGCACAGGGGAATTCACCCCTCCACTTT
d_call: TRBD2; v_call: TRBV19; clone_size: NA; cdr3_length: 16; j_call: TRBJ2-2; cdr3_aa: CASSVTSGFNTGELFF; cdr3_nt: TGTGCCAGTAGTGTTACTAGCGGGTTTAACACCGGGGAGCTGTTTTTT
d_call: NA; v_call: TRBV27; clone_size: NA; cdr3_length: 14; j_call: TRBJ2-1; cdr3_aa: CASSLKGLYNEQFF; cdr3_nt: TGTGCCAGCAGTTTAAAGGGCTTGTACAATGAGCAGTTCTTC
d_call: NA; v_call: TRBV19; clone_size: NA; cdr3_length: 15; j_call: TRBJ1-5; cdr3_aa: CASSIASGANQPQHF; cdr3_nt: TGTGCCAGTAGTATCGCGTCGGGGGCCAATCAGCCCCAGCATTTT
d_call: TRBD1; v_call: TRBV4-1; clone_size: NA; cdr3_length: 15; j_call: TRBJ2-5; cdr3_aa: CASSHRQGDKETQYF; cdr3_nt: TGCGCCAGCAGCCATCGACAGGGGGATAAGGAGACCCAGTACTTC
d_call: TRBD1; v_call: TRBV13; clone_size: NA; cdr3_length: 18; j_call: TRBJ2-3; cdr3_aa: CASSLPPWTGASTDTQYF; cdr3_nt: TGTGCCAGCAGCTTACCCCCGTGGACAGGGGCGAGCACAGATACGCAGTATTTT
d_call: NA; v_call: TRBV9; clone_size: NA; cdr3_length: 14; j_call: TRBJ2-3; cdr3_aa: CASSVDLYPDTQYF; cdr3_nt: TGTGCCAGCAGCGTAGACCTTTATCCAGATACGCAGTATTTT
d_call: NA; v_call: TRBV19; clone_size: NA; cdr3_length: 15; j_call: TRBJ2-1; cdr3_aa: CASSILHGTYNEQFF; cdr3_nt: TGTGCCAGTAGTATCCTCCACGGTACCTACAATGAGCAGTTCTTC
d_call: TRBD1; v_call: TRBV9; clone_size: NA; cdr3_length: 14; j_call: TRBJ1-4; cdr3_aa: CASSVGDRNEKLFF; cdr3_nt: TGTGCCAGCAGCGTAGGGGACAGGAATGAAAAACTGTTTTTT
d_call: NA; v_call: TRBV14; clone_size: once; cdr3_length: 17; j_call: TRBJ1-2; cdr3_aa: CASSQGSTGFPGYGYTF; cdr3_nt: TGTGCCAGCAGCCAAGGGAGCACAGGGTTCCCTGGTTATGGCTACACCTTC
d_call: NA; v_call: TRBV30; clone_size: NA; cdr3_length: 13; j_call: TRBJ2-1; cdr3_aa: CALFRGSYNEQFF; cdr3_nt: TGTGCCTTATTCAGGGGTTCCTACAATGAGCAGTTCTTC
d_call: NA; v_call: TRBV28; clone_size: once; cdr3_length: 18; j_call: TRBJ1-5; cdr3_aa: CASSPSSGGGPRNQPQHF; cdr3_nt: TGTGCCAGCAGTCCATCATCGGGCGGGGGGCCCCGCAATCAGCCCCAGCATTTT
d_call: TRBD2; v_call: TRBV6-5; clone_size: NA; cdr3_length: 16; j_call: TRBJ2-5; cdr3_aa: CASSYSGLAGVKTQYF; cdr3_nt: TGTGCCAGCAGTTACTCGGGGCTAGCGGGAGTGAAGACCCAGTACTTC